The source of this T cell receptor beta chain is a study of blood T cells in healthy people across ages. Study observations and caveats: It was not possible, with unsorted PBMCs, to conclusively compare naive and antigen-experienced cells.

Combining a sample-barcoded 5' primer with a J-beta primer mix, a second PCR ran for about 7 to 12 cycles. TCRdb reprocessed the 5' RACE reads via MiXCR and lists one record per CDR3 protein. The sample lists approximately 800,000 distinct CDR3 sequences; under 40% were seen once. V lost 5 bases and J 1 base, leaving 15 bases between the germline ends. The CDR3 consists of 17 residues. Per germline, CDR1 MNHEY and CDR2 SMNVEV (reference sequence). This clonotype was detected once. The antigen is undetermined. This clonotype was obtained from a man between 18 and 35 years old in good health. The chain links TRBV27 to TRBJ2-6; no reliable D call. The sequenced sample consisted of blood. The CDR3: CASSPQPLPSGANVLTF. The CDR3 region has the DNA TGTGCCAGCAGTCCTCAACCGCTGCCATCTGGGGCCAACGTCCTGACTTTC. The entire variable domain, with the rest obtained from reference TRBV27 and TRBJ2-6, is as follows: EAQVTQNPRYLITVTGKKLTVTCSQNMNHEYMSWYRQDPGLGLRQIYYSMNVEVTDKGDVPEGYKVSRKEKRNFPLILESPSPNQTSLYFCASSPQPLPSGANVLTFGAGSRLTVL.